This is a list of T cell receptor beta chains from one sample in a study of CD8 T cells in ankylosing spondylitis. TCRdb used MiXCR to reprocess the 5' RACE reads, holding one entry per CDR3 protein. The table lists 350,000 to 550,000 distinct CDR3 sequences, roughly 27% of them singletons. The sample comprised blood, either unsorted or a sorted T cell fraction (not recorded which). The receptors here all came from a male donor with ankylosing spondylitis. The CDR3 runs from the conserved cysteine through the conserved F or W. A D gene is named only where the DNA matches it firmly. Clone size is given for some rows only: seen once, a few or many times, or a class if the clone is expanded.

d_call clone_size j_call v_call cdr3_nt cdr3_aa
NA few TRBJ2-2 TRBV12-3/TRBV12-4 TGTGCCAGCAGTTCCCAGGGGACGACCAACACCGGGGAGCTGTTTTTT CASSSQGTTNTGELFF
NA few TRBJ1-1 TRBV20-1 TGCAGTGCTAGAGCCATCTTGAACACTGAAGCTTTCTTT CSARAILNTEAFF
NA NA TRBJ2-1 TRBV21-1 TGTGCCAGCAGCAGGAGTAGCGGGGCACCTTACAATGAGCAGTTCTTC CASSRSSGAPYNEQFF
NA NA TRBJ1-2 TRBV13 TGTGCCAGCAGCTTAGTGGAGGGCGGGGCCGGCTATGGCTACACCTTC CASSLVEGGAGYGYTF
NA NA TRBJ2-3 TRBV7-2 TGTGCCAGCAGCCGTGTAGCGGTTAGCACAGATACGCAGTATTTT CASSRVAVSTDTQYF
TRBD2 NA TRBJ2-1 TRBV5-1 TGCGCCAGCAGCTTGGGGGGGACTAGCGGGGTCCCTTTCTACAATGAGCAGTTCTTC CASSLGGTSGVPFYNEQFF
TRBD2 few TRBJ2-3 TRBV6-1 TGTGCCAGCAGTGAACCAAGCGGGAAAGATACGCAGTATTTT CASSEPSGKDTQYF
NA NA TRBJ2-1 TRBV15 TGTGCCACCAGCAGAGACCTGACAGGCTCCTACAATGAGCAGTTCTTC CATSRDLTGSYNEQFF
NA NA TRBJ2-3 TRBV29-1 TGCAGCGTTGGGGGGGGGCGCGGCGGGAGATCAGATACGCAGTATTTT CSVGGGRGGRSDTQYF
TRBD2 NA TRBJ2-3 TRBV11-2 TGTGCCAGCAGCCGACTAGCGGGAGCGGATACGCAGTATTTT CASSRLAGADTQYF
NA NA TRBJ2-2 TRBV20-1 TGCAGTGCTAGAGATTCTAGGTACACCGGGGAGCTGTTTTTT CSARDSRYTGELFF
TRBD2 NA TRBJ2-1 TRBV10-2 TGCGCCAGCAGTGATAATTTCGGCGGGAGGGCCCACAATGAGCAGTTCTTC CASSDNFGGRAHNEQFF
NA NA TRBJ1-1 TRBV18 TGTGCCAGCTCACCCAGGGTCATATCTAACACTGAAGCTTTCTTT CASSPRVISNTEAFF
NA few TRBJ1-3 TRBV7-2 TGTGCCAGCAGCTCGGTCTCTGGAAACACCATATATTTT CASSSVSGNTIYF
NA few TRBJ2-1 TRBV21-1 TGTGCCAGCAGCAAGGGACAGTCAAGCTACAATGAGCAGTTCTTC CASSKGQSSYNEQFF
NA NA TRBJ2-7 TRBV3-1 TGTGCCAGCAGCCAATTGGCAGGACCCTACGAGCAGTACTTC CASSQLAGPYEQYF
TRBD2 NA TRBJ2-1 TRBV5-6 TGTGCCAGCAGCCCGGTGAGGCTAGCGGGTATCTACAATGAGCAGTTCTTC CASSPVRLAGIYNEQFF
TRBD1 few TRBJ1-4 TRBV10-2 TGCGCCAGCAGTGATCTGACAGGGGATGAAAAACTGTTTTTT CASSDLTGDEKLFF
NA many TRBJ1-5 TRBV5-1 TGCGCCAGCAGCTCCGGGACGGGGAATCAGCCCCAGCATTTT CASSSGTGNQPQHF
NA NA TRBJ2-7 TRBV20-1 TGCAGTGCTAGGTCTTCTGGGCTATTAGGCGAGCAGTACTTC CSARSSGLLGEQYF
NA NA TRBJ2-7 TRBV29-1 TGCAGCGCAAACCCCGTAGGGTCGTCATCCTACGAGCAGTACTTC CSANPVGSSSYEQYF
TRBD1 NA TRBJ2-7 TRBV2 TGTGCCAGCAAGGATCGACAGGGGGAGGTCTTCGAGCAGTACTTC CASKDRQGEVFEQYF
NA NA TRBJ2-2 TRBV12-3/TRBV12-4 TGTGCCTCCCGCAGGAGGCCGAACACCGGGGAGCTGTTTTTT CASRRRPNTGELFF
NA few TRBJ2-1 TRBV2 TGTGCCTCCGGCGGGTCCCAGTCCTACAATGAGCAGTTCTTC CASGGSQSYNEQFF
NA NA TRBJ2-2 TRBV5-1 TGCGCCAGCAGCTTGGCCGATTTAGCGAACACCGGGGAGCTGTTTTTT CASSLADLANTGELFF
NA NA TRBJ2-4 TRBV6-1 TGTGCCAGCAGCGCGGGACAGCCCAGCCTCGTTCAGTACTTC CASSAGQPSLVQYF
NA many TRBJ2-3 TRBV10-1 TGCGCCAGCAGTGACTCCTACGCCAGTGGCACAGATACGCAGTATTTT CASSDSYASGTDTQYF
TRBD2 once TRBJ2-1 TRBV20-1 TGCAGTGCTAGAGATTCTAGCGGGAGAGTTTACAATGAGCAGTTCTTC CSARDSSGRVYNEQFF